These 18 T cell receptor beta chains share one sample of origin, sequenced in a study of chemoradiotherapy in HPV16-positive cancers. Sequencing used immunoSEQ multiplex PCR; TCRdb keeps in-frame clones, though not all of them. This table holds approximately 20,000 clones, about 90% found once. The sequencing here drew on blood, taken from a patient who underwent chemoradiotherapy. Receptors were obtained from a human donor with HPV-associated anogenital cancer.

The DNA for the CDR3 is TGTGCCAGCAGCCCCCGGGACAGGGATGGCTACACCTTC. Translated: CASSPRDRDGYTF. The V gene is TRBV7-2, the J gene TRBJ1-2, with TRBD1 identical over 9 bases. The V gene's germline CDR1 is SGHTA and CDR2 FQGNSA. Trimming removed 5 bases from V and 6 bases from J; junction bases left unmatched: 4. The CDR3 spans 13 residues.

DNA for the CDR3: TGTGCCTGGATGGGGACTTTCAGCTATGGCTACACCTTC. Residues: CAWMGTFSYGYTF. This chain links TRBV30 with TRBJ1-2; TRBD1 is a possible D gene (5 bases). The CDR3 is 13 amino acids. V lost 4 bases, J lost 4 bases, and 13 bases lay in between. Germline lookup yields CDR1 GTSNPN and CDR2 SVGIG (reference sequence).

The chain employs TRBV19 and TRBJ2-7, with D possibly matching TRBD1 (5 bases). V dropped 4 bases and J dropped 6 bases, with 13 bases sitting between them. The CDR3 covers 13 residues. The germline gives CDR1 LNHDA, CDR2 SQIVND (reference sequence). DNA of the CDR3: TGTGCCAGTAGTAGGCAGGGTTTAAGCGAGCAGTACTTC. Translating it yields CASSRQGLSEQYF.

This clone has just one count. The V and J genes are TRBV4-2 and TRBJ1-1; D remains unclear. The CDR3 has 14 residues. The germline V and J ends were trimmed by 3 bases and 2 bases, with 10 bases remaining between them. CDR1 LGHNA and CDR2 YNFKEQ come from the germline V gene. CDR3 bases: TGTGCCAGCAGCCATTGGGCAGATAACACTGAAGCTTTCTTT. Amino acid sequence: CASSHWADNTEAFF.

This clone was detected only once. The V and J genes are TRBV7-2 and TRBJ1-2; 10 positions match TRBD1. Losses at the gene ends were 3 bases for V and 3 bases for J; bases not matched to a gene: 1. Germline V lookup: CDR1 SGHTA, CDR2 FQGNSA. There are 14 residues in the CDR3. Written as DNA, the CDR3 is TGTGCCAGCAGCTTTGGACAGGGGGACTATGGCTACACCTTC. This translates into CASSFGQGDYGYTF.

J is TRBJ1-2 and V is TRBV6-1, with 9 nucleotides matching TRBD1. This CDR3 is 14 amino acids long. Germline loops: CDR1 MNHNS, CDR2 SASEGT. V dropped 4 bases and J dropped 2; count of bases not matched to a gene: 2. CDR3 sequence: CASSAGQGNYGYTF. CDR3 sequence (DNA): TGTGCCAGCAGTGCGGGACAGGGAAACTATGGCTACACCTTC.

The J gene is TRBJ2-1, the V gene TRBV9; TRBD2 aligns across 8 bases. From germline, CDR1 is SGDLS and CDR2 YYNGEE. CDR3 length equals 15 residues. Trimming at V came to 0 bases and at J to 4 bases, leaving 3 bases not matched to a gene. CDR3 protein: CASSVAGGRYNEQFF. The CDR3, as DNA: TGTGCCAGCAGCGTAGCGGGGGGGCGGTACAATGAGCAGTTCTTC. The full variable domain, with the rest looked up from reference TRBV9 and TRBJ2-1, is DSGVTQTPKHLITATGQRVTLRCSPRSGDLSVYWYQQSLDQGLQFLIQYYNGEERAKGNILERFSAQQFPDLHSELNLSSLELGDSALYFCASSVAGGRYNEQFFGPGTRLTVL.

The chain employs TRBV13 and TRBJ1-5; the match to TRBD1 covers 7 bases. Germline V gene lookup returns CDR1 PRHDT and CDR2 FYEKMQ (reference sequence). Germline trimming cut 5 bases from V and 0 bases from J; bases unmatched to any gene: 16. The CDR3 totals 19 residues. The CDR3 bases are TGTGCCAGCAGCCTTACGACGCCGTTCGGGACAGTTAGCAATCAGCCCCAGCATTTT. Translated, it gives CASSLTTPFGTVSNQPQHF.

This clone was recorded only once. The chain recombines TRBV4-1 with TRBJ2-1; 7 nucleotides line up with TRBD2. The CDR3 has 16 residues. J gave up 10 bases and V 4 bases, and 16 bases lay outside the gene matches. The germline CDR1 and CDR2 sequences are MGHRA and YSYEKL. The CDR3 protein is CASSPAGLAGVLEQFF. In nucleotides, the CDR3 is TGCGCCAGCAGCCCGGCGGGACTGGCGGGAGTTTTGGAGCAGTTCTTC.

The chain is built from TRBV5-4 and TRBJ2-5, with 10 nucleotides matching TRBD2. CDR3 length: 18 amino acids. The ends lost 4 bases at V and 2 bases at J; junction bases unmatched: 14. The germline V gene has CDR1 SGHNT and CDR2 YYREEE (reference sequence). The CDR3 is CASSIGLAASVYQETQYF. DNA of the CDR3: TGTGCCAGCAGCATTGGACTAGCGGCATCTGTATATCAAGAGACCCAGTACTTC.

The V call is TRBV5-6, the J call TRBJ2-7; 8 bases agree with TRBD1. The CDR3 has 14 amino acids. Germline V gene sequence: CDR1 SGHDT, CDR2 YYEEEE. The junction had 3 bases not matched to a gene; V was cut back by 1 base and J by 3 bases. This chain's CDR3 is CASSLRTGRYEQYF. CDR3 DNA sequence: TGTGCCAGCAGCTTGAGGACAGGGCGCTACGAGCAGTACTTC.

This chain connects TRBV5-3 to TRBJ2-7; D may be TRBD1 (6 bases). TRBV5-3 is labeled an ORF, and its function is uncertain. Trimming removed 2 bases at V and 2 bases at J, with 14 bases between. This CDR3 comprises 15 residues. The CDR3 loop is CARSFGRRGPYEQYF. DNA for the CDR3: TGTGCCAGAAGCTTTGGGCGCAGGGGCCCCTACGAGCAGTACTTC.

The chain uses TRBV9 and TRBJ1-6, with 11 bases aligning to TRBD1. V lost 1 base to trimming and J lost 9 bases; unmatched junction nucleotides: 3. This CDR3 has 15 amino acids. Germline CDR1 SGDLS, CDR2 YYNGEE. The CDR3 protein is CASSVSGTGGSPLHF. The CDR3 region has the DNA TGTGCCAGCAGCGTATCGGGGACAGGGGGTTCACCCCTCCACTTT.

This chain connects TRBV9 to TRBJ2-2, with D maybe TRBD2 (6 bases). CDR3 length equals 16 residues. Germline values: CDR1 SGDLS, CDR2 YYNGEE. The V gene lost 1 base and the J gene lost 3 bases, with 13 bases spanning the gap. This CDR3 is CASSVSEGRDTGELFF. CDR3 bases: TGTGCCAGCAGCGTATCGGAGGGCCGGGACACCGGGGAGCTGTTTTTT. Full variable domain (outside the CDR3, taken from reference TRBV9 and TRBJ2-2): DSGVTQTPKHLITATGQRVTLRCSPRSGDLSVYWYQQSLDQGLQFLIQYYNGEERAKGNILERFSAQQFPDLHSELNLSSLELGDSALYFCASSVSEGRDTGELFFGEGSRLTVL.

This chain uses TRBV5-1 with TRBJ1-6; 8 positions match TRBD1. The CDR3 is made up of 16 amino acids. Germline V gene sequence: CDR1 SGHRS, CDR2 YFSETQ. Trimming took 4 bases from V and 4 from J; bases not matched to a gene: 7. Written as DNA, the CDR3 is TGCGCCAGCAGCCAAAGTGGACAGGGTTATAATTCACCCCTCCACTTT. This sequence encodes CASSQSGQGYNSPLHF.

The V call is TRBV9, the J call TRBJ2-2; possible D gene TRBD2, 5 bases. The CDR3 extends over 15 amino acids. Germline CDR1 is SGDLS and CDR2 is YYNGEE. V dropped 3 bases and J dropped 0 bases, with 9 bases sitting between them. The CDR3 spells CASSAGKPNTGELFF. The CDR3 coding sequence is TGTGCCAGCAGCGCCGGGAAGCCGAACACCGGGGAGCTGTTTTTT.

The chain joins TRBV18 to TRBJ2-1; tentative D call: TRBD1 (6 bases). This CDR3 comprises 14 residues. Germline V lookup: CDR1 KGHSH, CDR2 LQKENI. V lost 3 bases and J lost 2, with 8 bases in between. CDR3 loop: CASSPRGPYNEQFF. The CDR3 DNA is TGTGCCAGCTCACCCAGGGGTCCCTACAATGAGCAGTTCTTC.

The gene calls are TRBV7-2 and TRBJ2-5; D remains unclear. The CDR3 length is 11 residues. Germline CDR1 SGHTA, CDR2 FQGNSA. V lost 5 bases and J 5 bases, leaving 6 bases between the germline ends. The CDR3, as DNA: TGTGCCAGCAGCCCTCGGGAGACCCAGTACTTC. Its protein is CASSPRETQYF.